The following is a TCR beta chain sequence with its context. Graves' hyperthyroidism was deemed stable absent ophthalmopathy progression within 18 months. Patients aged 18 to 65 had newly diagnosed hyperthyroidism that had lasted under 2 months. Exclusion of a patient resulted from uncontrolled infection, other autoimmune disease, pregnancy or lactation. The source of the sample is a study of T cells in Graves' hyperthyroidism and ophthalmopathy. RNA transcripts were the template for amplifying TCR beta CDR3 regions. Using the HTBI primer set, a first-round RT-PCR was run on the TCR CDR3. From the multiplex PCR reads, TCRdb called clonotypes with MiXCR, one entry per CDR3 protein. The sample lists approximately 210,000 distinct CDR3 sequences, 17% occurring once. The CDR3 consists of 21 residues. Trimming took 6 bases from V and 5 from J; bases not matched to a gene: 22.

The chain recombines TRBV6-7 with TRBJ2-7; TRBD2 matches at 16 bases. TRBV6-7 is known as an ORF, though its function is uncertain. This receptor was identified in a man aged 50 to 60 with Graves' hyperthyroidism. The source material was blood. This chain's CDR3 is CASRPHGTSGRAPPNLHEQYF. The DNA of the CDR3 is TGTGCCAGCAGACCCCACGGGACTAGCGGGAGGGCCCCCCCAAACTTACACGAGCAGTACTTC.